This T cell receptor (beta chain) was captured by sequencing in a study of technical replicates of blood from several donors. There are 15 residues in the CDR3. Trimming cost V 1 base and J 1 base; bases outside gene matches: 0. Germline V gives CDR1 SEHNR, CDR2 FQNEAQ (reference sequence). Clones were sequenced by immunoSEQ multiplex PCR, and TCRdb holds only the in-frame ones, with some missing. The table shows tens of thousands of clones, with 94% occurring only once. This sequence was found in a human donor in good health. V and J are TRBV7-9 and TRBJ2-2; TRBD1 aligns across 7 bases. The sequencing sample was made of T cells isolated from PBMCs. CDR3 residues: CASSLGTGNTGELFF. The CDR3 region has the DNA TGTGCCAGCAGCTTAGGGACAGGGAACACCGGGGAGCTGTTTTTT.